These 22 T cell receptor beta chains were all obtained from the same sample, sequenced in a study of T cell responses to AZD1222 COVID-19 vaccine. TCRdb's copy holds only in-frame clones and misses some; the assay was immunoSEQ multiplex PCR. The sample has some 130,000 clones; 70% to 90% are singletons. The sample here was peripheral blood, taken on day 0 of AZD1222 vaccination. The origin of the receptors is an adult in good health.

The chain uses TRBV6-2 or TRBV6-3 and TRBJ2-7; perhaps D is TRBD1 or TRBD2 (5 bases each). V dropped 2 bases and J dropped 3 bases, with 20 bases sitting between them. CDR3 length equals 17 residues. Germline V gives CDR1 MNHEY, CDR2 SVGEGT. The chain's CDR3 is CASSYPLGATRDYEQYF. The CDR3 bases are TGTGCCAGCAGTTACCCACTAGGGGCTACTAGGGACTACGAGCAGTACTTC.

This chain links TRBV30 with TRBJ1-1; D is unresolved. The V gene lost 3 bases and the J gene lost 4 bases, with 18 bases spanning the gap. CDR1 is GTSNPN, CDR2 SVGIG, per germline (reference sequence). This CDR3 spans 15 amino acids. The CDR3, as DNA: TGTGCCTGGAGGCAACGGGGAGGGTACGGCACTGAAGCTTTCTTT. Encoded protein: CAWRQRGGYGTEAFF. Based on the CDR3 plus reference TRBV30 and TRBJ1-1, the full variable domain is SQTIHQWPATLVQPVGSPLSLECTVEGTSNPNLYWYRQAAGRGLQLLFYSVGIGQISSEVPQNLSASRPQDRQFILSSKKLLLSDSGFYLCAWRQRGGYGTEAFFGQGTRLTVV.

The genes are TRBV6-5 and TRBJ2-7; 9 positions agree with TRBD1. This CDR3 region has 14 residues. The ends lost 6 bases at V and 5 bases at J; junction bases unmatched: 8. The germline gives CDR1 MNHEY, CDR2 SVGAGI. The CDR3 nucleotides are TGTGCCAGCAGAACGACAGGGGGATCCCACGAGCAGTACTTC. Protein product: CASRTTGGSHEQYF.

This clone was seen just once. The chain links TRBV7-3 to TRBJ2-6, with D perhaps matching TRBD1 (6 bases). In germline, CDR1 is SGHTA, CDR2 FQGTGA. Trimming removed 4 bases at V and 2 bases at J, with 12 bases between. The CDR3 has 16 amino acids. The CDR3 region has the DNA TGTGCCAGCAGCTCCCCGGGGACAACTGGGGCCAACGTCCTGACTTTC. This encodes CASSSPGTTGANVLTF.

The CDR3 region is CASSMGNSPLHF. The CDR3 nucleotides read TGTGCCAGCAGCATGGGAAATTCACCCCTCCACTTT. The chain uses TRBV25-1 and TRBJ1-6; no firm D call. Trimming took off 6 bases at V and 7 bases at J, with 7 bases between the two ends. Per the germline V gene, CDR1 is MGHDK and CDR2 is SYGVNS. This CDR3 has 12 amino acids.

The rearrangement uses TRBV7-9 and TRBJ1-1, with D unclear. V dropped 1 base and J dropped 6 bases, with 6 bases sitting between them. Germline CDR1 and CDR2: SEHNR and FQNEAQ (reference sequence). The CDR3 is 12 amino acids. CDR3: CASSLEVSEAFF. The CDR3 DNA follows: TGTGCCAGCAGCTTAGAGGTTTCTGAAGCTTTCTTT.

The chain recombines TRBV5-1 with TRBJ2-7; 8 bases are a match to TRBD1. Germline V gene sequence: CDR1 SGHRS, CDR2 YFSETQ. V gave up 5 bases and J gave up 11 bases; unmatched junction bases: 15. The CDR3 is 14 residues long. CDR3 amino acids: CASRVTGDNLGEYF. The CDR3 DNA reads TGCGCCAGCAGGGTGACAGGGGATAACCTAGGGGAGTACTTC.

This chain joins TRBV7-2 and TRBJ2-7; D perhaps matches TRBD1 (6 bases). CDR1 and CDR2 (germline): SGHTA, FQGNSA. This CDR3 region has 13 residues. V was shortened by 5 bases and J by 0 bases, with 8 bases between the two germline ends. The CDR3 protein is CASSGGPSYEQYF. CDR3 bases: TGTGCCAGCAGCGGGGGCCCCTCCTACGAGCAGTACTTC.

This clone was detected a few times. The rearrangement uses TRBV6-5 and TRBJ1-3, with no clear D. There are 11 residues in the CDR3. Trimming pared 7 bases from V and 7 bases from J, leaving 8 bases between. From germline, CDR1 is MNHEY and CDR2 SVGAGI. The CDR3 DNA is TGTGCCAGCACCGGCAGTAACACCATATATTTT. It is translated as CASTGSNTIYF.

The chain couples TRBV4-1 to TRBJ1-2; possible D gene TRBD1, 5 bases. This CDR3 spans 15 amino acids. Germline CDR1 is MGHRA and CDR2 is YSYEKL. V shed 3 bases and J shed 7 bases, with 18 bases lying between them. CDR3 protein: CASSQGQVGVGGYTF. The CDR3 nucleotides are TGCGCCAGCAGCCAGGGGCAAGTTGGGGTTGGTGGCTACACCTTC.

This chain uses TRBV6-2 or TRBV6-3 with TRBJ1-2; D is uncertain. The CDR3 is 11 residues long. CDR1 and CDR2 (germline): MNHEY, SVGEGT. V lost 5 bases to trimming and J lost 8 bases, with 9 bases between them. This CDR3 is CASSREGGYTF. The CDR3 DNA reads TGTGCCAGCAGTCGGGAGGGCGGCTACACCTTC.

This rearrangement joins TRBV5-1 to TRBJ2-2, with TRBD1 matching 7 bases. Germline trimming cut 9 bases from V and 4 bases from J; bases unmatched to any gene: 6. This CDR3 has 13 amino acids. CDR1 and CDR2 (germline): SGHRS, YFSETQ. The CDR3 bases are TGCGCCACCGGGGACAGAGCCACCGGGGAGCTGTTTTTT. Translating gives CATGDRATGELFF.

The genes are TRBV3-1 (or the pseudogene TRBV3-2) and TRBJ2-7; a weak D match, TRBD2 (6 bases). The V end was cut by 1 base, the J end by 7 bases, with 14 bases between. CDR3 size: 14 residues. Germline V gene data show CDR1 as LGHDT and CDR2 as YNNKEL (reference sequence). The CDR3 sequence: CASSQGVTAGEQYF. The CDR3 DNA is TGTGCCAGCAGCCAAGGTGTCACGGCGGGGGAGCAGTACTTC.

This clone has a handful of counts. V and J are TRBV2 and TRBJ1-1; tentatively, D is TRBD1 (5 bases). Trimming took off 6 bases at V and 1 base at J, with 12 bases between the two ends. The germline CDR1 and CDR2 sequences are SNHLY and FYNNEI. The CDR3 is made up of 14 amino acids. The CDR3 region is CASRDGGPNTEAFF. CDR3 nucleotides: TGTGCCAGCAGGGACGGGGGACCGAACACTGAAGCTTTCTTT.

The rearrangement joins TRBV9 to TRBJ1-5, with 7 bases identical to TRBD1. The CDR3 totals 12 residues. V shed 3 bases, J shed 7 bases, and the junction held 1 base outside the gene matches. Per germline, CDR1 SGDLS and CDR2 YYNGEE. The CDR3 here is CASSGGGQPQHF. The CDR3, as DNA: TGTGCCAGCAGCGGAGGGGGCCAGCCCCAGCATTTT.

The chain links TRBV9 to TRBJ1-2; D perhaps matches TRBD1 (5 bases). This CDR3 contains 15 residues. Looked up from germline, CDR1 is SGDLS and CDR2 is YYNGEE. The ends were cut back, 4 bases at V and 1 base at J, with 14 bases in the middle. CDR3 nucleotide sequence: TGTGCCAGCAGCCTATCGACAGATCTTAACTATGGCTACACCTTC. Translated: CASSLSTDLNYGYTF.

The J gene is TRBJ2-7, the V gene TRBV10-3, with D possibly being TRBD1 or TRBD2 (5 bases each). Per the germline V gene, CDR1 is ENHRY and CDR2 is SYGVKD. This CDR3 spans 14 amino acids. V was shortened by 6 bases and J by 3 bases, with 15 bases between the two germline ends. CDR3 in DNA: TGTGCCATCAGCCCCGGGACGTCGCTCTACGAGCAGTACTTC. This encodes CAISPGTSLYEQYF.

V and J are TRBV5-1 and TRBJ1-4; D unclear. Germline V gene lookup returns CDR1 SGHRS and CDR2 YFSETQ. The V and J ends lost 2 bases and 1 base respectively, with 9 bases between them. The CDR3 has 15 amino acids. CDR3 in amino acids: CASSFEGITNEKLFF. The CDR3 DNA is TGCGCCAGCAGCTTTGAGGGCATAACTAATGAAAAACTGTTTTTT.

This chain uses TRBV29-1 with TRBJ2-1, with D perhaps TRBD2 (6 bases). The CDR3 is made up of 18 amino acids. Germline V CDR1 and CDR2: SQVTM, ANQGSEA. Trimming pared 0 bases from V and 1 base from J, leaving 19 bases between. The CDR3 sequence: CSVEDPSYKEGSYNEQFF. The CDR3 DNA follows: TGCAGCGTTGAAGATCCCTCTTATAAGGAGGGTTCCTACAATGAGCAGTTCTTC.

CDR3 DNA: TGTGCCAGCAGCTTGGGTGGGGACCCTTTTCGGGGCTACACCTTC. This gives the protein CASSLGGDPFRGYTF. The chain combines TRBV5-4 with TRBJ1-2; possibly TRBD1 for D (5 bases). Germline CDR1 and CDR2: SGHNT and YYREEE (reference sequence). The CDR3 totals 15 residues. V dropped 0 bases and J dropped 8 bases, with 17 bases sitting between them.

V usage is TRBV27 and J usage is TRBJ1-5, with D maybe TRBD1 (5 bases). V was trimmed by 5 bases and J by 5 bases, leaving 16 bases between them. The CDR3 has 15 amino acids. CDR1 MNHEY and CDR2 SMNVEV come from the germline V gene (reference sequence). The CDR3 DNA sequence: TGTGCCAGCAGTAGGGTCTCGCGGGGGGATCAGCCCCAGCATTTT. Translating it yields CASSRVSRGDQPQHF.

The rearrangement links TRBV7-8 to TRBJ2-5; TRBD1 aligns across 11 bases. The CDR3 totals 15 residues. Unmatched junction bases numbered 7, after V lost 5 bases and J lost 5 bases. Germline V lookup: CDR1 SGHVS, CDR2 FQNEAQ. The CDR3 protein is CASSVDRGRLETQYF. In DNA form, the CDR3 reads TGTGCCAGCAGCGTGGACAGGGGGCGCCTTGAGACCCAGTACTTC.